These T cell receptor beta chains were read from a single sample in a study of T cell repertoires in cytomegalovirus infection. TCRdb recomputed calls from the reads with MiXCR, one row per CDR3 protein. The data show 150,000 to 200,000 distinct CDR3 sequences, with around 14% seen just once and over 20% held by the top ten. The sequenced material came from PBMCs. These receptors were obtained from a human donor in good health (CMV status not recorded). Some clones in this sample may be carry-over from other donors' samples. Both conserved end residues are part of each CDR3. D genes are given only for firm matches. Clone size is shown for a subset of rows, as once, few, many or a class of expanded clone.

CDR3 length: 15
J gene: TRBJ1-2
D gene: NA
V gene: TRBV4-3
clone size: many
CDR3 DNA: TGCGCCAGCAGCCAAGATCAAAGTAGGGGTCTGGGCTACACCTTC
CDR3 protein: CASSQDQSRGLGYTF

CDR3 length: 13
J gene: TRBJ2-1
D gene: TRBD1
V gene: TRBV7-2
clone size: many
CDR3 DNA: TGTGCCAGCAGCTTAAGGGGACAGACCCGTCCGTTCTTC
CDR3 protein: CASSLRGQTRPFF

CDR3 length: 14
J gene: TRBJ1-2
D gene: NA
V gene: TRBV4-1
clone size: few
CDR3 DNA: TGCGCCAGCAGCCAAGATCCGGGTGTGGGGGGCTACACCTTC
CDR3 protein: CASSQDPGVGGYTF

CDR3 length: 14
J gene: TRBJ1-6
D gene: NA
V gene: TRBV12-5
clone size: many
CDR3 DNA: TGTGCTAGTGGCCGTGACACCCTTAATTCACCCCTCCACTTT
CDR3 protein: CASGRDTLNSPLHF

CDR3 length: 14
J gene: TRBJ1-5
D gene: NA
V gene: TRBV2
clone size: NA
CDR3 DNA: TGTGCCAGCAGCGCAACCTTTAGCAATCAGCCCCAGCATTTT
CDR3 protein: CASSATFSNQPQHF

CDR3 length: 15
J gene: TRBJ2-7
D gene: NA
V gene: TRBV12-3/TRBV12-4
clone size: many
CDR3 DNA: TGTGCCAGCAGCATACATCCGAGGAGCTCCTACGAGCAGTACTTC
CDR3 protein: CASSIHPRSSYEQYF

CDR3 length: 17
J gene: TRBJ1-2
D gene: NA
V gene: TRBV6-5
clone size: NA
CDR3 DNA: TGTGCCAGCCTTCGACCAGCTACCCGGGCGGATCCCCCGGGCTACACCTTC
CDR3 protein: CASLRPATRADPPGYTF

CDR3 length: 12
J gene: TRBJ1-1
D gene: NA
V gene: TRBV29-1
clone size: NA
CDR3 DNA: TGCAGCGTCCGGGGGGAGGCCACTGAAGCTTTCTTT
CDR3 protein: CSVRGEATEAFF

CDR3 length: 15
J gene: TRBJ1-2
D gene: NA
V gene: TRBV7-2
clone size: many
CDR3 DNA: TGTGCCAGCAGCTTAGTAGGCCCGGCGGGCTATGGCTACACCTTC
CDR3 protein: CASSLVGPAGYGYTF

CDR3 length: 13
J gene: TRBJ1-1
D gene: TRBD1
V gene: TRBV29-1
clone size: NA
CDR3 DNA: TGCAGCGTTGAGGGACAGGGGGCATCTGAAGCTTTCTTT
CDR3 protein: CSVEGQGASEAFF

CDR3 length: 13
J gene: TRBJ2-1
D gene: NA
V gene: TRBV15
clone size: NA
CDR3 DNA: TGTGCCACCAAGGTAGGGATCCGGAATGAGCAGTTCTTC
CDR3 protein: CATKVGIRNEQFF

CDR3 length: 17
J gene: TRBJ2-3
D gene: TRBD2
V gene: TRBV27
clone size: NA
CDR3 DNA: TGTGCCAGCAGTCCCTCCGCCAGCGGGAGTCGGACAGATACGCAGTATTTT
CDR3 protein: CASSPSASGSRTDTQYF

CDR3 length: 16
J gene: TRBJ2-1
D gene: TRBD1
V gene: TRBV7-9
clone size: many
CDR3 DNA: TGTGCCAGCAGGTTGACAACAGGGGCTCACTACAATGAGCAGTTCTTC
CDR3 protein: CASRLTTGAHYNEQFF

CDR3 length: 17
J gene: TRBJ1-1
D gene: NA
V gene: TRBV11-2
clone size: many
CDR3 DNA: TGTGCCAGCAGCTTAGGCCCTCGAGGGGGGCAGAACACTGAAGCTTTCTTT
CDR3 protein: CASSLGPRGGQNTEAFF

CDR3 length: 14
J gene: TRBJ2-1
D gene: TRBD1
V gene: TRBV7-9
clone size: many
CDR3 DNA: TGTGCCAGCAGCTCCCACAGGGGACGGAGCGAGCAGTTCTTC
CDR3 protein: CASSSHRGRSEQFF

CDR3 length: 14
J gene: TRBJ2-5
D gene: NA
V gene: TRBV28
clone size: many
CDR3 DNA: TGTGCCAGCAGTTTATACCCAGTAGGAGAGACCCAGTACTTC
CDR3 protein: CASSLYPVGETQYF

CDR3 length: 16
J gene: TRBJ1-5
D gene: NA
V gene: TRBV6-2/TRBV6-3
clone size: NA
CDR3 DNA: TGTGCCAGCAGTTCTTTCTCAGGGTATAGCAATCAGCCCCAGCATTTT
CDR3 protein: CASSSFSGYSNQPQHF

CDR3 length: 13
J gene: TRBJ1-6
D gene: NA
V gene: TRBV14
clone size: many
CDR3 DNA: TGTGCCAGCAGCCAAGTGTCCAGATCACCCCTCCACTTT
CDR3 protein: CASSQVSRSPLHF

CDR3 length: 13
J gene: TRBJ1-1
D gene: NA
V gene: TRBV12-3/TRBV12-4
clone size: many
CDR3 DNA: TGTGCCAGCAGTTTAACCCAATACACTGAAGCTTTCTTT
CDR3 protein: CASSLTQYTEAFF

CDR3 length: 15
J gene: TRBJ1-1
D gene: NA
V gene: TRBV18
clone size: NA
CDR3 DNA: TGTGCCAGCTCACCGGATAACAGGGTTAACACTGAAGCTTTCTTT
CDR3 protein: CASSPDNRVNTEAFF

CDR3 length: 17
J gene: TRBJ2-2
D gene: TRBD2
V gene: TRBV28
clone size: many
CDR3 DNA: TGTGCCAGCAGTTCGCAACTAGCGGGCGGGTACACCGGGGAGCTGTTTTTT
CDR3 protein: CASSSQLAGGYTGELFF

CDR3 length: 17
J gene: TRBJ2-1
D gene: TRBD2
V gene: TRBV11-3
clone size: NA
CDR3 DNA: TGTGCCAGCAGCTTACAGGGACCCGGGACTAGCTTGAGTGAGCAGTTCTTC
CDR3 protein: CASSLQGPGTSLSEQFF

CDR3 length: 14
J gene: TRBJ1-6
D gene: TRBD1
V gene: TRBV20-1
clone size: NA
CDR3 DNA: TGCAGTGCTCGCTACGACAGGGGAAATTCACCCCTCCACTTT
CDR3 protein: CSARYDRGNSPLHF

CDR3 length: 16
J gene: TRBJ2-2
D gene: NA
V gene: TRBV10-3
clone size: few
CDR3 DNA: TGTGCCATCAGTGAAGGGCAGACTATGAACACCGGGGAGCTGTTTTTT
CDR3 protein: CAISEGQTMNTGELFF

CDR3 length: 15
J gene: TRBJ2-5
D gene: NA
V gene: TRBV7-7
clone size: many
CDR3 DNA: TGTGCCAGCAGCCGTAGCGGACAGGTACAAGAGACCCAGTACTTC
CDR3 protein: CASSRSGQVQETQYF

CDR3 length: 13
J gene: TRBJ2-2
D gene: NA
V gene: TRBV7-2
clone size: many
CDR3 DNA: TGTGCCAGCAGCCCCATCAGAAGCGGGGAGCTGTTTTTT
CDR3 protein: CASSPIRSGELFF

CDR3 length: 15
J gene: TRBJ1-4
D gene: NA
V gene: TRBV7-2
clone size: many
CDR3 DNA: TGTGCCAGCAGCTTCCGGGGGGACCGGAATGAAAAACTGTTTTTT
CDR3 protein: CASSFRGDRNEKLFF

CDR3 length: 17
J gene: TRBJ2-5
D gene: TRBD2
V gene: TRBV28
clone size: many
CDR3 DNA: TGTGCCAGCAGTACACCGGGACTAGCGAAGGAATGGGAGACCCAGTACTTC
CDR3 protein: CASSTPGLAKEWETQYF

CDR3 length: 13
J gene: TRBJ1-5
D gene: TRBD1
V gene: TRBV6-1
clone size: many
CDR3 DNA: TGTGCCAGCAGGACAGGGTGGGATCAGCCCCAGCATTTT
CDR3 protein: CASRTGWDQPQHF

CDR3 length: 15
J gene: TRBJ2-7
D gene: TRBD2
V gene: TRBV27
clone size: few
CDR3 DNA: TGTGCCAGCAGTGGCCGACTAGCGGGAGCAGGGGAGCAGTACTTC
CDR3 protein: CASSGRLAGAGEQYF

CDR3 length: 12
J gene: TRBJ2-5
D gene: TRBD2
V gene: TRBV5-6
clone size: NA
CDR3 DNA: TGTGCCAGCGCGGGAGCCTTTGGGACCCAGTACTTC
CDR3 protein: CASAGAFGTQYF

CDR3 length: 12
J gene: TRBJ1-1
D gene: NA
V gene: TRBV7-9
clone size: NA
CDR3 DNA: TGTGCCAGCAAGGGCCCCGAGTTGGCGGCTTTCTTT
CDR3 protein: CASKGPELAAFF

CDR3 length: 12
J gene: TRBJ2-4
D gene: NA
V gene: TRBV19
clone size: NA
CDR3 DNA: TGTGCCAGTAGCATCAGGGAAAACATTCAGTACTTC
CDR3 protein: CASSIRENIQYF

CDR3 length: 13
J gene: TRBJ2-7
D gene: NA
V gene: TRBV7-9
clone size: NA
CDR3 DNA: TGTGCCAGCAACCAGGGCGTTGTACGGGAGCAGTACTTC
CDR3 protein: CASNQGVVREQYF

CDR3 length: 15
J gene: TRBJ1-1
D gene: NA
V gene: TRBV7-8
clone size: many
CDR3 DNA: TGTGCCAGCAGCCCCGAGAGAATTACCAACACTGAAGCTTTCTTT
CDR3 protein: CASSPERITNTEAFF

CDR3 length: 14
J gene: TRBJ2-5
D gene: TRBD2
V gene: TRBV10-2
clone size: few
CDR3 DNA: TGCGCCAGCAGGTCTAGCGGGGGGAAAGAGACCCAGTACTTC
CDR3 protein: CASRSSGGKETQYF

CDR3 length: 15
J gene: TRBJ2-5
D gene: NA
V gene: TRBV12-3/TRBV12-4
clone size: many
CDR3 DNA: TGTGCCAGCAGTTTAGCGCGCAGGGGTTGGGAGACCCAGTACTTC
CDR3 protein: CASSLARRGWETQYF

CDR3 length: 13
J gene: TRBJ2-3
D gene: NA
V gene: TRBV12-5
clone size: few
CDR3 DNA: TGTGCTAGTGGTTTTTCGGGGACAGATACGCAGTATTTT
CDR3 protein: CASGFSGTDTQYF

CDR3 length: 14
J gene: TRBJ1-1
D gene: NA
V gene: TRBV7-2
clone size: many
CDR3 DNA: TGTGCCAGCACCCGCGAGGGGGGGAACACTGAAGCTTTCTTT
CDR3 protein: CASTREGGNTEAFF

CDR3 length: 13
J gene: TRBJ2-1
D gene: NA
V gene: TRBV20-1
clone size: few
CDR3 DNA: TGCAGTCTCGACGTCGGGAGAAACAATGAGCAGTTCTTC
CDR3 protein: CSLDVGRNNEQFF

CDR3 length: 13
J gene: TRBJ2-1
D gene: NA
V gene: TRBV7-6
clone size: many
CDR3 DNA: TGTGCCAGCAGCTTGGCCACCTACAATGAGCAGTTCTTC
CDR3 protein: CASSLATYNEQFF

CDR3 length: 13
J gene: TRBJ2-1
D gene: NA
V gene: TRBV6-5
clone size: many
CDR3 DNA: TGTGCCAGCAGATCCGGGACTCCCGGGGAGCAGTTCTTC
CDR3 protein: CASRSGTPGEQFF

CDR3 length: 11
J gene: TRBJ2-6
D gene: NA
V gene: TRBV7-2
clone size: NA
CDR3 DNA: TGTGCCAGCAGCCCGGGGCTAGTCCTGACTTTC
CDR3 protein: CASSPGLVLTF

CDR3 length: 13
J gene: TRBJ2-7
D gene: NA
V gene: TRBV28
clone size: many
CDR3 DNA: TGTGCCAGCATCCTGGGGGGAGGAGGCGAGCAGTACTTC
CDR3 protein: CASILGGGGEQYF

CDR3 length: 14
J gene: TRBJ2-2
D gene: TRBD1
V gene: TRBV2
clone size: many
CDR3 DNA: TGTGCCAGAACAGCGACAGGGGACACCGGGGAGCTGTTTTTT
CDR3 protein: CARTATGDTGELFF